What follows are 2 T cell receptor beta chains derived from one specimen sequenced in a study of response to subunit inactivated influenza vaccine. TCRdb used MiXCR to reprocess the RT-PCR reads, holding one entry per CDR3 protein. Of about 540,000 distinct CDR3 sequences in the sample, roughly 23% were seen once. The sample was also reused in another study, on T cells expressing NK-cell markers. From that second work: Template switching by 5'RACE with UMIs generated the TCR beta cDNA.

The sample here was CD4+ T cells sorted from PBMCs, taken about 11 days after vaccination. These receptors came from a man in his fifties who received an inactivated influenza vaccine.

This clonotype was counted between two and nine times. The chain has TRBV4-2 and TRBJ2-5; D is undetermined. The CDR3 loop spans 14 amino acids. The germline gives CDR1 LGHNA, CDR2 YNFKEQ. V lost 1 base to trimming and J lost 4 bases, with 10 bases between them. The CDR3 loop reads CASSQGMEPETQYF. In DNA, the CDR3 is TGTGCCAGCAGCCAAGGGATGGAACCAGAGACCCAGTACTTC.

There are a few counts of this clonotype. This chain uses TRBV5-1 with TRBJ2-7, with D maybe TRBD1 (6 bases). Trimming left V 4 bases short and J 1 base short, with 12 bases between. The CDR3 covers 14 residues. The germline V gene has CDR1 SGHRS and CDR2 YFSETQ. CDR3 nucleotide sequence: TGCGCCAGCAGCACAGGACAGCAATCCTACGAGCAGTACTTC. Its protein is CASSTGQQSYEQYF.